This T cell receptor beta chain derives from a study of shared clonotypes between healthy human individuals. Overall study findings and caveats: The diversity represented, both genetic and in exposure history, was limited by few donors.

The CDR3 is 17 residues long. Germline values: CDR1 LNHDA, CDR2 SQIVND (reference sequence). V shed 2 bases and J shed 0 bases, with 14 bases lying between them. With regard to this clone: What it binds is not known.

Positively selected for CCR7, the CD45RO-negative cells used as naive CD8 cells excluded terminally differentiated effector memory CD45RA+ cells. Produced via immunoSEQ multiplex PCR; TCRdb's table is partial and in-frame only. The sample contains about 2.1 million clones, approximately 92% of which appear only once. The V call is TRBV19, the J call TRBJ1-5; D remains unclear. The sequence was obtained from a man between 18 and 29 years old in good health. Some clones in this sample may be carry-over from other donors' samples. The sequenced sample consisted of naive CD8+ T cells from PBMCs. Here the CDR3 reads CASSILEAAYSNQPQHF. The CDR3 bases are TGTGCCAGTAGTATATTAGAGGCCGCCTATAGCAATCAGCCCCAGCATTTT.